This T cell receptor (beta chain) came from a study of blood T cells in healthy people across ages. Overall study context: Capture via template switching afforded approximately one barcoded beta molecule per two T cells.

Study-wide results and caveats: It was found that TCR beta diversity correlated strongly with the percentage of naive T cells.

This clonotype has ten or more counts. Antigen specificity is unknown. It was with a sample-barcoded 5' primer and a J-beta primer mix that a second PCR of about 7 to 12 cycles was run. Per sample, CDR3-containing paired-end reads numbered at least 2.5 million. TCRdb reanalysed the 5' RACE reads using MiXCR and keeps one entry per CDR3 protein. In the table there are around 650,000 distinct CDR3 sequences, around 41% of which are singletons. Donor samples were obtained from healthy Caucasian individuals from Russia, aged about 6 to 95. The source is a man older than 75 in good health. Sequenced sample: blood.

The CDR3 coding sequence is TGTGCCAGCAGCCCATATCCACCGGGACTAGGGGCTAATGAGCAGTACTTC. Protein product: CASSPYPPGLGANEQYF. The genes are TRBV7-2 and TRBJ2-7, with 8 bases lining up with TRBD2. The germline V gene encodes CDR1 SGHTA and CDR2 FQGNSA. V gave up 5 bases and J gave up 7 bases; unmatched junction bases: 19. The CDR3 is 17 amino acids. Full variable domain (remainder filled in from reference TRBV7-2 and TRBJ2-7): GAGVSQSPSNKVTEKGKDVELRCDPISGHTALYWYRQSLGQGLEFLIYFQGNSAPDKSGLPSDRFSAERTGGSVSTLTIQRTQQEDSAVYLCASSPYPPGLGANEQYFGPGTRLTVT.